Listed below are T cell receptor beta chains from one sample, sequenced in a study of tumor-infiltrating lymphocytes in localized non-small cell lung cancer. TCRdb keeps only in-frame clones here, not all; method: immunoSEQ multiplex PCR. In the table there are about 9,700 clones, around four fifths of which are singletons. The sample taken for sequencing was lung tumor tissue. The source is a human donor with non-small cell lung cancer. The CDR3 runs from the conserved cysteine through the conserved F or W. Each record gives: clone size, J gene, V gene, D gene, CDR3 DNA, CDR3 protein. D genes are given only for firm matches. Size is omitted from some rows. Given values are once, few, many or a class for expanded clones.

clone_size: .
j_call: TRBJ1-4
v_call: TRBV6-1
d_call: TRBD1
cdr3_nt: TGTGCCTCCAGGGGGGTTGGTGAAAAACTGTTTTTT
cdr3_aa: CASRGVGEKLFF

clone_size: few
j_call: TRBJ1-4
v_call: TRBV30
d_call: TRBD1
cdr3_nt: TGTGCCTGGAGTGTTCCGACAGGGATTACGGGAAAACTGTTTTTT
cdr3_aa: CAWSVPTGITGKLFF

clone_size: .
j_call: TRBJ2-5
v_call: TRBV7-2
d_call: .
cdr3_nt: TGTGCCAGCAGCCGCGGGTGGGGGGAGACCCAGTACTTC
cdr3_aa: CASSRGWGETQYF

clone_size: .
j_call: TRBJ1-5
v_call: TRBV18
d_call: .
cdr3_nt: TGTGCCAGCTCACCGACAGGTAGTCAGCCCCAGCATTTT
cdr3_aa: CASSPTGSQPQHF

clone_size: .
j_call: TRBJ1-5
v_call: TRBV30
d_call: .
cdr3_nt: TGTGCCTGGGAAACAGGGAATCAGCCCCAGCATTTT
cdr3_aa: CAWETGNQPQHF

clone_size: .
j_call: TRBJ2-1
v_call: TRBV30
d_call: .
cdr3_nt: TGTGCCTGGAGTCCGAACACACAGCGATCCACCTACAATGAGCAGTTCTTC
cdr3_aa: CAWSPNTQRSTYNEQFF

clone_size: .
j_call: TRBJ2-1
v_call: TRBV11-3
d_call: TRBD2
cdr3_nt: TGTGCCAGCAGCTTAGGTAGCGGGAATGAGCAGTTCTTC
cdr3_aa: CASSLGSGNEQFF

clone_size: .
j_call: TRBJ2-1
v_call: TRBV5-1
d_call: TRBD2
cdr3_nt: TGCGCCAGCAGCCCCGAGGGGCTAGCGGGATACAATGAGCAGTTCTTC
cdr3_aa: CASSPEGLAGYNEQFF

clone_size: .
j_call: TRBJ1-1
v_call: TRBV27
d_call: .
cdr3_nt: TGTGCCAGCAGTTTATGGGAGGGCGTGAGCACTGAAGCTTTCTTT
cdr3_aa: CASSLWEGVSTEAFF

clone_size: .
j_call: TRBJ1-1
v_call: TRBV6-6
d_call: .
cdr3_nt: TGTGCCAGCAGTTACCTGACACCCGGGGACACTGAAGCTTTCTTT
cdr3_aa: CASSYLTPGDTEAFF

clone_size: .
j_call: TRBJ2-7
v_call: TRBV5-1
d_call: TRBD1
cdr3_nt: TGCGCCAGCAGGTTTGCCGGGACAGGGGGCGACGAGCAGTACTTC
cdr3_aa: CASRFAGTGGDEQYF

clone_size: .
j_call: TRBJ2-5
v_call: TRBV28
d_call: .
cdr3_nt: TGTGCCAGCAGTCTACGGGAGACCCAGTACTTC
cdr3_aa: CASSLRETQYF

clone_size: .
j_call: TRBJ2-7
v_call: TRBV5-5
d_call: TRBD1
cdr3_nt: TGTGCCAGCAGATTGACAGGGATCCCCTACGAGCAGTACTTC
cdr3_aa: CASRLTGIPYEQYF

clone_size: .
j_call: TRBJ1-1
v_call: TRBV6-4
d_call: .
cdr3_nt: TGTGCCAGCAGTCAGTCCTGGAGAACTGAAGCTTTCTTT
cdr3_aa: CASSQSWRTEAFF

clone_size: .
j_call: TRBJ1-1
v_call: TRBV9
d_call: TRBD1
cdr3_nt: TGTGCCAGCAGCGCAGGGGGGGGCGAAATGAACACTGAAGCTTTCTTT
cdr3_aa: CASSAGGGEMNTEAFF

clone_size: medium-sized
j_call: TRBJ2-7
v_call: TRBV5-5
d_call: .
cdr3_nt: TGTGCCAGCAGCGCCGGAGGGTACGAGCAGTACTTC
cdr3_aa: CASSAGGYEQYF

clone_size: .
j_call: TRBJ2-7
v_call: TRBV6-6
d_call: TRBD1
cdr3_nt: TGTGCCAGCAGGGACAGGTACGAGCAGTACTTC
cdr3_aa: CASRDRYEQYF

clone_size: .
j_call: TRBJ2-7
v_call: TRBV6-1
d_call: .
cdr3_nt: TGTGCCAGCAGCCCAGGGAGCCACGAGCAGTACTTC
cdr3_aa: CASSPGSHEQYF

clone_size: .
j_call: TRBJ1-1
v_call: TRBV7-2
d_call: TRBD1
cdr3_nt: TGTGCCAGCAGCCGAGCACAGGGGGCAAACACTGAAGCTTTCTTT
cdr3_aa: CASSRAQGANTEAFF

clone_size: .
j_call: TRBJ1-2
v_call: TRBV5-4
d_call: .
cdr3_nt: TGTGCCAGCAGGCTGTACGGGGGGCCTTACTATGGCTACACCTTC
cdr3_aa: CASRLYGGPYYGYTF

clone_size: .
j_call: TRBJ2-7
v_call: TRBV10-3
d_call: TRBD2
cdr3_nt: TGTGCCACCGGGACTAGCGGGGGCCACGAGCAGTACTTC
cdr3_aa: CATGTSGGHEQYF

clone_size: .
j_call: TRBJ2-1
v_call: TRBV7-9
d_call: TRBD2
cdr3_nt: TGTGCCAGCAGCTCTGGACTAGCGGACTACAATGAGCAGTTCTTC
cdr3_aa: CASSSGLADYNEQFF

clone_size: .
j_call: TRBJ1-5
v_call: TRBV11-2
d_call: .
cdr3_nt: TGTGCCAGCAGCGAGGGACCTAGCAATCAGCCCCAGCATTTT
cdr3_aa: CASSEGPSNQPQHF

clone_size: .
j_call: TRBJ1-5
v_call: TRBV27
d_call: .
cdr3_nt: TGTGCCAGCAGTCCAACACCCAGCAATCAGCCCCAGCATTTT
cdr3_aa: CASSPTPSNQPQHF

clone_size: .
j_call: TRBJ2-7
v_call: TRBV6-1
d_call: .
cdr3_nt: TGTGCCAGCAAGGTGGACCCGGGGTCCTACGAGCAGTACTTC
cdr3_aa: CASKVDPGSYEQYF

clone_size: .
j_call: TRBJ2-1
v_call: TRBV19
d_call: .
cdr3_nt: TGTGCCAGTAGTATAGGTCGAGGGGAGTACGGCGAGCAGTTCTTC
cdr3_aa: CASSIGRGEYGEQFF

clone_size: .
j_call: TRBJ2-7
v_call: TRBV29-1
d_call: .
cdr3_nt: TGCAGCGTTGCAAACCCGCCAACCTACGAGCAGTACTTC
cdr3_aa: CSVANPPTYEQYF

clone_size: .
j_call: TRBJ2-5
v_call: TRBV19
d_call: TRBD2
cdr3_nt: TGTGCCAGTAGAAATAGCGGGAGGGCCCAAGAGACCCAGTACTTC
cdr3_aa: CASRNSGRAQETQYF

clone_size: .
j_call: TRBJ1-2
v_call: TRBV19
d_call: .
cdr3_nt: TGTGCCAGTAGTATTGCCCCGTCTAACTATGGCTACACCTTC
cdr3_aa: CASSIAPSNYGYTF